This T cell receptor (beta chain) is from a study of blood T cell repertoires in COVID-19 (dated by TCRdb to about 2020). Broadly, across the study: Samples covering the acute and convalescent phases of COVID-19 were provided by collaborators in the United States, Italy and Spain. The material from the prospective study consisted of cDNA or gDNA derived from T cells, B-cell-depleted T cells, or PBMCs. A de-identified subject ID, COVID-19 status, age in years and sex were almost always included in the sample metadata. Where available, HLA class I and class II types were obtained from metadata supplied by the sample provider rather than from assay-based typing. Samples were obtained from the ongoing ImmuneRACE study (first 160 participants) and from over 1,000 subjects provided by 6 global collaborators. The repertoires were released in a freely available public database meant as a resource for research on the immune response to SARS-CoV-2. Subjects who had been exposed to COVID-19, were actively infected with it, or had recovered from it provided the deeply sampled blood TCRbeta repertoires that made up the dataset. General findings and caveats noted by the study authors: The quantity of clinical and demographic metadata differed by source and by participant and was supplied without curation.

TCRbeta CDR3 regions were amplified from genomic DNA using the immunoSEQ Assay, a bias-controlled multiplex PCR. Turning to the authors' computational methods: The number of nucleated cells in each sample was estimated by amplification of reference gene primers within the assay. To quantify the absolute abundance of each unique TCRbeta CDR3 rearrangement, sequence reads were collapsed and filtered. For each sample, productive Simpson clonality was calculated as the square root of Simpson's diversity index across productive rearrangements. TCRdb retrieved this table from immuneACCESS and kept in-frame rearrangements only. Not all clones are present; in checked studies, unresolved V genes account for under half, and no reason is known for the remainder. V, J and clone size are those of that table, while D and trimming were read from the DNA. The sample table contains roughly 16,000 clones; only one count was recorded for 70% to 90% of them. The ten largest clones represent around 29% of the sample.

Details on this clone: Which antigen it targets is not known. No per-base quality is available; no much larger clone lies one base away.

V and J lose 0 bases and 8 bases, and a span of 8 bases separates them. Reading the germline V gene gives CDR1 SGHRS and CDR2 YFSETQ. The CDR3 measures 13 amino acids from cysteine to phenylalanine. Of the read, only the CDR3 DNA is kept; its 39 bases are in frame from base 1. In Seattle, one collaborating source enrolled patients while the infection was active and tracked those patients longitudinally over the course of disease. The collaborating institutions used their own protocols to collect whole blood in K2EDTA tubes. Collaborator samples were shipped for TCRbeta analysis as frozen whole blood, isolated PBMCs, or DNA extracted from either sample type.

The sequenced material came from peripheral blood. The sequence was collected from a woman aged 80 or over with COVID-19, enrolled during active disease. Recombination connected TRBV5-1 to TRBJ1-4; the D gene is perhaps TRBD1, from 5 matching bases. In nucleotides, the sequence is TGCGCCAGCAGCTTGGCCCCAGGGGAAAAACTGTTTTTT. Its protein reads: CASSLAPGEKLFF.